Sequencing of this T cell receptor (beta chain) was carried out in a study of human T cells and chemical hapten exposure. Individual cDNA molecules (in the library) carried attached unique molecular identifiers. TCRdb called the RACE reads again in MiXCR, with one record for every CDR3 protein. The sample consists of some 83,000 distinct CDR3 sequences, about 10% of them appearing once. Study-wide results and caveats: Versus controls, significantly more large CDR3 similarity clusters arose from expanded TCRs. Once DPC sensitization occurred, TCRs above 1 in 1000 frequency showed no change.

The length of the CDR3 is 10 residues. V lost 4 bases and J lost 3, with 3 bases in between. The germline gives CDR1 SQVTM, CDR2 ANQGSEA. Worth noting for this clonotype: No antigen is known for it.

Time point reported: patch test 1, 2 weeks after DPC sensitization. Indicated treatment: therapeutic diphenylcyclopropenone sensitization with weekly scalp DPC. J is TRBJ2-5 and V is TRBV29-1; no firm D call. The sequences come from whole blood, collected in connection with sensitization to the hapten diphenylcyclopropenone (DPC). The TCR sequence derives from a woman aged 45-59 years with alopecia areata. Some clones in this sample may be carry-over from other donors' samples. CDR3 bases: TGCAGCGTTGGGGAAGAGACCCAGTACTTC. Translated: CSVGEETQYF.